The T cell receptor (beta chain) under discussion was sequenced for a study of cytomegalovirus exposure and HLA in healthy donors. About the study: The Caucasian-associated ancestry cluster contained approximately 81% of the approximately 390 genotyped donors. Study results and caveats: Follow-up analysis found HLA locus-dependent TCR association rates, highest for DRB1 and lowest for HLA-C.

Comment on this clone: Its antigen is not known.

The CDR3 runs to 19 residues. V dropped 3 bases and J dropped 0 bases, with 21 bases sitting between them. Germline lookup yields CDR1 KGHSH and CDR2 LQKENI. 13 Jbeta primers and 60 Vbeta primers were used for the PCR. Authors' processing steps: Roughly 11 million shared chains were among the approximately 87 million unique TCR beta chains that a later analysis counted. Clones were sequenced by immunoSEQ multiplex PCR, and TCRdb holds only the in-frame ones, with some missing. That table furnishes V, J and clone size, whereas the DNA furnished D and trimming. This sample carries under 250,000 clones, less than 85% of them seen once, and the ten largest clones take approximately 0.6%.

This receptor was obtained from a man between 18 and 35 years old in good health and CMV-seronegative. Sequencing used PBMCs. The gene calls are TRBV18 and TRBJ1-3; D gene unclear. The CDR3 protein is CASSPSWTKAWDSGNTIYF. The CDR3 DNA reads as TGTGCCAGCTCACCCTCCTGGACTAAAGCGTGGGACTCTGGAAACACCATATATTTT.